This TCR beta chain derives from a study of OX40 agonist ivuxolimab in advanced cancers. Turning to the study itself: One patient with hepatocellular carcinoma and two with cutaneous melanoma, three in all, had partial responses.

Repertoires were generated with immunoSEQ multiplex PCR, while TCRdb's copy carries only in-frame clones and drops some. In the table there are approximately 100,000 clones, roughly 91% of which are singletons. The CDR3 is made up of 14 amino acids. Germline-derived CDR1 and CDR2 are SGHNT and YENEEA. The junction had 3 bases not matched to a gene; V was cut back by 7 bases and J by 0 bases. The chain combines TRBV11-3 with TRBJ1-1; 9 bases map to TRBD1. This TCR was recovered from an adult with an advanced solid tumor such as melanoma, head and neck, liver or kidney cancer. Sequencing used CD4+ or CD8+ T cells sorted from blood, obtained in a trial of the OX40 agonist ivuxolimab. The DNA for the CDR3 is TGTGCCAGCACCCGACAGGGGGTGAACACTGAAGCTTTCTTT. This encodes CASTRQGVNTEAFF.